These 23 T cell receptor beta chains came from one sample sequenced in a study of blood T cell repertoires in COVID-19. TCRdb's table, derived via immunoSEQ multiplex PCR, lists solely in-frame clones and lacks some. The table shows some 250,000 clones, with about 70% occurring only once. Sequencing input: peripheral blood. These receptor sequences come from an elderly woman with acute or convalescent COVID-19.

V usage is TRBV7-2 and J usage is TRBJ2-5; maybe TRBD2 (5 bases). Germline-derived CDR1 and CDR2 are SGHTA and FQGNSA. The CDR3 contains 13 residues. V dropped 4 bases and J dropped 5 bases, with 11 bases sitting between them. CDR3 nucleotide sequence: TGTGCCAGCAGCTCGCAGAGGGTTGAGACCCAGTACTTC. Translated: CASSSQRVETQYF.

The chain carries TRBV18 and TRBJ1-5; TRBD1 agrees at 7 bases. Germline CDR1 is KGHSH and CDR2 is LQKENI. This CDR3 spans 16 amino acids. Unmatched junction bases numbered 12, after V lost 3 bases and J lost 7 bases. CDR3 sequence reads: CASSPGTARLDQPQHF. CDR3 coding DNA: TGTGCCAGCTCACCCGGGACAGCCAGATTGGACCAGCCCCAGCATTTT.

The chain has TRBV11-3 and TRBJ2-1; TRBD1 aligns across 9 bases. The trim removed 5 bases at V and 4 bases at J, leaving 9 bases unmatched. Germline V gene data show CDR1 as SGHNT and CDR2 as YENEEA. The CDR3 extends over 16 amino acids. This CDR3 reads CASSLQPDRGYNEQFF. In DNA, the CDR3 is TGTGCCAGCAGCCTCCAACCGGACAGGGGATACAATGAGCAGTTCTTC.

The V gene is TRBV25-1, the J gene TRBJ1-4; no firm D call. Between the trimmed V and J ends, which lost 6 bases and 8 bases, there was a span of 13 bases. CDR1 MGHDK and CDR2 SYGVNS come from the germline V gene. There are 13 residues in the CDR3. This chain's CDR3 is CASSGVVGEKLFF. CDR3 coding DNA: TGTGCCAGCAGCGGTGTAGTGGGCGAAAAACTGTTTTTT. Full variable domain (rest looked up from reference TRBV25-1 and TRBJ1-4): EADIYQTPRYLVIGTGKKITLECSQTMGHDKMYWYQQDPGMELHLIHYSYGVNSTEKGDLSSESTVSRIRTEHFPLTLESARPSHTSQYLCASSGVVGEKLFFGSGTQLSVL.

The chain couples TRBV6-5 to TRBJ1-3; possibly TRBD1 for D (5 bases). The length of the CDR3 is 15 residues. V was shortened by 7 bases and J by 3 bases, with 16 bases between the two germline ends. The germline V gene has CDR1 MNHEY and CDR2 SVGAGI. The CDR3 DNA follows: TGTGCCAGCAAGGAGGGGCTGACGGTTGGAAACACCATATATTTT. As protein: CASKEGLTVGNTIYF.

The rearrangement uses TRBV19 and TRBJ1-2; 9 bases match TRBD1. This CDR3 contains 13 residues. CDR1 LNHDA and CDR2 SQIVND come from the germline V gene (reference sequence). Trimming took 6 bases from V and 8 from J; bases not matched to a gene: 7. The chain's CDR3 is CASSPGTGKGYTF. The CDR3, as DNA: TGTGCCAGTAGCCCAGGGACAGGGAAGGGCTACACCTTC.

This clone came up a few times. The chain employs TRBV19 and TRBJ2-7; D is perhaps TRBD1 (5 bases). The CDR3 has 15 amino acids. The V end lost 4 bases, the J end lost 2 bases, and 15 bases lay between the germline ends. Germline V CDR1 and CDR2: LNHDA, SQIVND (reference sequence). The CDR3 sequence is CASSRGPDRAYEQYF. The DNA for the CDR3 is TGTGCCAGTAGTAGGGGTCCTGACAGAGCCTACGAGCAGTACTTC.

The J gene is TRBJ2-7, the V gene TRBV29-1; 11 positions agree with TRBD2. The CDR3 is made up of 13 amino acids. The V and J ends lost 7 bases and 4 bases, in that order; junction bases with no gene match: 6. Germline assignment: CDR1 SQVTM and CDR2 ANQGSEA. The CDR3 DNA is TGCAGCGCCAGGACTAGCGGGTATTACGAGCAGTACTTC. Its protein is CSARTSGYYEQYF.

CDR3 residues: CASSPGQSTLLNTDTQYF. Written as DNA, the CDR3 is TGCGCCAGCAGCCCAGGACAGTCGACCCTTCTTAATACAGATACGCAGTATTTT. The J gene is TRBJ2-3, the V gene TRBV5-1; D possibly corresponds to TRBD1 (6 bases). The germline CDR1 and CDR2 sequences are SGHRS and YFSETQ. This CDR3 comprises 18 residues. V shed 4 bases and J shed 3 bases, with 24 bases lying between them.

The J gene is TRBJ2-1, the V gene TRBV29-1; no firm D call. The CDR3 contains 13 residues. CDR1 SQVTM and CDR2 ANQGSEA come from the germline V gene. Trimming removed 7 bases from V and 2 bases from J, with 12 bases in between. The CDR3 protein is CSGRDGTYNEQFF. The CDR3 nucleotides read TGCAGCGGGAGAGACGGTACCTACAATGAGCAGTTCTTC.

The chain employs TRBV19 and TRBJ2-4, with a possible D match to TRBD1 (5 bases). Germline values: CDR1 LNHDA, CDR2 SQIVND (reference sequence). There are 15 residues in the CDR3. V gave up 5 bases and J gave up 0 bases, with 11 bases separating them. CDR3 nucleotide sequence: TGTGCCAGTAGTTACGCAGGGATAGCCAAAAACATTCAGTACTTC. Its translation: CASSYAGIAKNIQYF.

The chain recombines TRBV10-3 with TRBJ2-3; the match to TRBD1 covers 9 bases. The V segment lost 2 bases and the J segment 4 bases; nucleotides outside the gene matches: 7. CDR3 size: 16 residues. Germline V gene sequence: CDR1 ENHRY, CDR2 SYGVKD. DNA for the CDR3: TGTGCCATCAGTGAGGGGACAGGGTCTGTGGCAGATACGCAGTATTTT. Protein product: CAISEGTGSVADTQYF.

Only a few counts were recorded for this clone. J is TRBJ1-3 and V is TRBV10-3; 7 positions agree with TRBD1. The CDR3 runs to 14 residues. V shed 7 bases and J 2 bases; nucleotides not matched to a gene: 5. The germline V gene encodes CDR1 ENHRY and CDR2 SYGVKD. CDR3 nucleotides: TGTGCCATCAAGGAGGGGGCTGCTGGAAACACCATATATTTT. This gives the protein CAIKEGAAGNTIYF.

The chain combines TRBV7-2 with TRBJ2-7; possibly TRBD1 for D (7 bases). The germline V gene encodes CDR1 SGHTA and CDR2 FQGNSA. With 2 bases removed from V and 0 bases from J, the gap between germline ends came to 8 bases. The CDR3 sequence is 14 residues long. DNA of the CDR3: TGTGCCAGCAGCTTACAGGGGGGCTCCTACGAGCAGTACTTC. As protein: CASSLQGGSYEQYF.

The sample holds one count of this clone. The CDR3 loop reads CASSLDRHNEQFF. CDR3 bases: TGTGCCAGCAGCTTGGACAGACACAATGAGCAGTTCTTC. J is TRBJ2-1 and V is TRBV11-3; TRBD1 is a possible D gene (6 bases). CDR3 length: 13 amino acids. CDR1 and CDR2 (germline): SGHNT, YENEEA. Trimming removed 3 bases at V and 5 bases at J, with 8 bases between.

The rearrangement links TRBV28 to TRBJ1-2; D remains unclear. CDR1 and CDR2 (germline): MDHEN, SYDVKM. Trimming left V 5 bases short and J 4 bases short, with 11 bases between. The CDR3 extends over 13 amino acids. CDR3 bases: TGTGCCAGCAGTGATGAGAGGAGCTATGGCTACACCTTC. Translated: CASSDERSYGYTF.

V usage is TRBV4-2 and J usage is TRBJ2-1; 7 bases line up with TRBD2. This CDR3 spans 16 amino acids. Germline lookup yields CDR1 LGHNA and CDR2 YNFKEQ. V lost 4 bases and J lost 8; bases outside the gene matches: 14. CDR3 nucleotide sequence: TGTGCCAGCAGCCCAAGCGCGGGGGTCCGGAGGGATGAGCAGTTCTTC. The encoded protein is CASSPSAGVRRDEQFF.

The chain has TRBV7-2 and TRBJ1-2; the match to TRBD1 covers 7 bases. The V gene end was trimmed by 4 bases and the J gene end by 6 bases; junction bases not matched to a gene: 2. Germline V CDR1 and CDR2: SGHTA, FQGNSA. The CDR3 has 12 amino acids. CDR3 sequence (DNA): TGTGCCAGCAGCTCGGACAGGAATGGCTACACCTTC. Translated, it gives CASSSDRNGYTF.

This clone has only a few counts. This chain uses TRBV19 with TRBJ1-6; 7 nucleotides align to TRBD1. Trimming cost V 3 bases and J 7 bases; bases outside gene matches: 12. The CDR3 runs to 17 residues. Germline assignment: CDR1 LNHDA and CDR2 SQIVND (reference sequence). DNA of the CDR3: TGTGCCAGTAGTATCCCGACAGGGAATCGGAGAAATTCACCCCTCCACTTT. Translating it yields CASSIPTGNRRNSPLHF. The full variable domain, in which reference TRBV19 and TRBJ1-6 provide the parts outside the CDR3, is DGGITQSPKYLFRKEGQNVTLSCEQNLNHDAMYWYRQDPGQGLRLIYYSQIVNDFQKGDIAEGYSVSREKKESFPLTVTSAQKNPTAFYLCASSIPTGNRRNSPLHFGNGTRLTVT.

V is TRBV5-1 and J is TRBJ1-3, with 8 bases identical to TRBD1. The CDR3 totals 16 residues. Trimming took 2 bases from V and 0 from J; bases not matched to a gene: 4. Germline-derived CDR1 and CDR2 are SGHRS and YFSETQ. CDR3 loop: CASSLGTGNSGNTIYF. Written as DNA, the CDR3 is TGCGCCAGCAGCTTAGGGACAGGCAACTCTGGAAACACCATATATTTT.

The rearrangement joins TRBV3-1 (or the pseudogene TRBV3-2) to TRBJ1-2; 7 bases align to TRBD1. V was pared by 4 bases and J by 4 bases, with 3 bases of the junction left unmatched. Per the germline V gene, CDR1 is LGHDT and CDR2 is YNNKEL (reference sequence). The CDR3 extends over 13 amino acids. CDR3 coding DNA: TGTGCCAGCAGCCGCGGGACAGTCTATGGCTACACCTTC. Translated: CASSRGTVYGYTF.

The sample holds one count of this clone. The CDR3 sequence is CASSLSGGISGELFF. The CDR3 region has the DNA TGCGCCAGCAGCCTTAGCGGGGGGATATCGGGGGAGCTGTTTTTT. This rearrangement joins TRBV4-3 to TRBJ2-2; 10 nucleotides align to TRBD2. V was clipped by 4 bases and J by 8 bases; unmatched bases: 7. This CDR3 is 15 amino acids long. Germline-derived CDR1 and CDR2 are LGHNA and YSLEER.

J is TRBJ1-6 and V is TRBV27; the match to TRBD1 covers 7 bases. Germline trimming cut 4 bases from V and 6 bases from J; bases unmatched to any gene: 6. The CDR3 spans 15 residues. Germline V gene lookup returns CDR1 MNHEY and CDR2 SMNVEV (reference sequence). The CDR3 is CASSSRQGFNSPLHF. In nucleotides, the CDR3 is TGTGCCAGCAGTTCCCGACAGGGTTTTAATTCACCCCTCCACTTT.